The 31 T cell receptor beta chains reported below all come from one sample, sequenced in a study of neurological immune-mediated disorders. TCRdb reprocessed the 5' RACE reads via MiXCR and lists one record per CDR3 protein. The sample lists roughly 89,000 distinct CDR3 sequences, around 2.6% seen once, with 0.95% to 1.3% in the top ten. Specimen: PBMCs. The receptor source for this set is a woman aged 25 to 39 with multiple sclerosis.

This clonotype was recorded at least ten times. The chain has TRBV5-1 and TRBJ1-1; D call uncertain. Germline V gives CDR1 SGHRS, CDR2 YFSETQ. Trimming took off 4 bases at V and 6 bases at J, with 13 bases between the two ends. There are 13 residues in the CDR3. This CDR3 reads CASSGVGIAEAFF. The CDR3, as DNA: TGCGCCAGCAGCGGGGTGGGGATCGCTGAAGCTTTCTTT.

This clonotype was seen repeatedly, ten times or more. CDR3 protein: CASSSGFSNSPLHF. Here the CDR3 DNA reads TGTGCCAGCAGTTCAGGGTTTAGCAATTCACCCCTCCACTTT. The chain joins TRBV28 to TRBJ1-6; a possible D gene is TRBD1 (5 bases). The V gene lost 4 bases and the J gene lost 7 bases, with 11 bases spanning the gap. CDR1 is MDHEN and CDR2 is SYDVKM in the germline V gene. The CDR3 is made up of 14 amino acids.

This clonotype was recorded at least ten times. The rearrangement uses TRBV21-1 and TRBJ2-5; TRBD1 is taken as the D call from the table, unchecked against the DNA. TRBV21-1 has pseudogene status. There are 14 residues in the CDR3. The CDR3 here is CASSKQGKGETQYF. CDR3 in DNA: TGTGCCAGCAGCAAACAGGGGAAGGGGGAGACCCAGTACTTC.

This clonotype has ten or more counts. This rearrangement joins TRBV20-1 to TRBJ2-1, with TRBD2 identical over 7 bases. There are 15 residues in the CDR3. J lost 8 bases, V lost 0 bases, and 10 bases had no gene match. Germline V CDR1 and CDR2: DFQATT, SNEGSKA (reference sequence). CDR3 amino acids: CSARDWREIGYEQFF. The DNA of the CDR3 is TGCAGTGCTAGAGATTGGCGGGAGATAGGCTATGAGCAGTTCTTC.

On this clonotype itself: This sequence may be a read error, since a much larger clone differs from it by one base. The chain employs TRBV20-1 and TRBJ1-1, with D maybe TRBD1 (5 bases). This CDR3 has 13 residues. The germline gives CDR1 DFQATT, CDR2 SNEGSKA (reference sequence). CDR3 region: CSDRDRSGAEAFF. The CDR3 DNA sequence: TGCAGTGATAGAGATAGATCGGGGGCTGAAGCTTTCTTT.

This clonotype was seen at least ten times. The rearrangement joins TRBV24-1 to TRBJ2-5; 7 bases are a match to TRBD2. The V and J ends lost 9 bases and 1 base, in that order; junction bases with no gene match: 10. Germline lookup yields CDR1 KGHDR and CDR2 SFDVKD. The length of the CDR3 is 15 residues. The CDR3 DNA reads TGTGCCACCGGTAGATCTAGCGGAGGCCAAGAGACCCAGTACTTC. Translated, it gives CATGRSSGGQETQYF.

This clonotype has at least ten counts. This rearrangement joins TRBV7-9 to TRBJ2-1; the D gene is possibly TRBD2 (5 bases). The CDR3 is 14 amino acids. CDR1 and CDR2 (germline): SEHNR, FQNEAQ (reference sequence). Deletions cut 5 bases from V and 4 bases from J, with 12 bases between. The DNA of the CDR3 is TGTGCCAGCAGCCTCGGGGTAGGGTACAATGAGCAGTTCTTC. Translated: CASSLGVGYNEQFF.

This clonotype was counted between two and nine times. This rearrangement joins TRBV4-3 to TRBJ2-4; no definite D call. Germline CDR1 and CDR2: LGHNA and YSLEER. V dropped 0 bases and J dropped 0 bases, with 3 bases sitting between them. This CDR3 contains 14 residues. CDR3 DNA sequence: TGCGCCAGCAGCCAAGATTCAGCCAAAAACATTCAGTACTTC. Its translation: CASSQDSAKNIQYF.

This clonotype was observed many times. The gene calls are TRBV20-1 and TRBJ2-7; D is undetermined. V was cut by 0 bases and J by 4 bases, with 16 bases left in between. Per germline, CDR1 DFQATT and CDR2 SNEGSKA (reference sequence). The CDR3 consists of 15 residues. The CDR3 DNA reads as TGCAGTGCTAGAGATTCCGCACCCTCTGCGTACGAGCAGTACTTC. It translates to CSARDSAPSAYEQYF.

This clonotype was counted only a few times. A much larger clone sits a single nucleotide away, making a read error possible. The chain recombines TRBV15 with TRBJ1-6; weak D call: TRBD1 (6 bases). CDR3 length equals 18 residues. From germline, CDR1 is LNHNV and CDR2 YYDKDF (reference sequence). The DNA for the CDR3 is TGTGCCACCAGCAGAGATAAACAGGGTTTCTACCTTAATTCACCCCTCAACTTT. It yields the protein CATSRDKQGFYLNSPLNF.

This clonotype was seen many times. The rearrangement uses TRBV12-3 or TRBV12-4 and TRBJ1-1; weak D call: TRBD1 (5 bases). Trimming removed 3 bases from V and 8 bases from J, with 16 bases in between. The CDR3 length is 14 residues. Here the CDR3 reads CASSFPAGFEEAFF. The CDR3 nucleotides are TGTGCCAGCAGTTTCCCCGCAGGGTTTGAGGAAGCTTTCTTT.

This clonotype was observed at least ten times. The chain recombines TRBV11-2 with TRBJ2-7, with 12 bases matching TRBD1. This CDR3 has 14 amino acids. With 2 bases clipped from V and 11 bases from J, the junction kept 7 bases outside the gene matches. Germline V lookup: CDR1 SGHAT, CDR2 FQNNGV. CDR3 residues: CASSLTGTGGAEYF. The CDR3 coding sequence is TGTGCCAGCAGCTTAACCGGGACAGGGGGCGCGGAGTACTTC.

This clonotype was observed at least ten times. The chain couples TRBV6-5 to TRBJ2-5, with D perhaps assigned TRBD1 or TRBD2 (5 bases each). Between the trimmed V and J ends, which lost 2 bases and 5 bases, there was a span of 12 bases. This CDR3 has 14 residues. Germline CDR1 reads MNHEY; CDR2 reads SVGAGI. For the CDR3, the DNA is TGTGCCAGCAGTTACGGGGGACGACAGGAGACCCAGTACTTC. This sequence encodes CASSYGGRQETQYF.

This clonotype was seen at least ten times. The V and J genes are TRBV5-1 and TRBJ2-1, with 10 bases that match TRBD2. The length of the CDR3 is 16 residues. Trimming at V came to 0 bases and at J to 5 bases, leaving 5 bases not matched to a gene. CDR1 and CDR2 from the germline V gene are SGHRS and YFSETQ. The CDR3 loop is CASSLAGAGGNNEQFF. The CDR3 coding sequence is TGCGCCAGCAGCTTGGCCGGAGCGGGAGGGAACAATGAGCAGTTCTTC.

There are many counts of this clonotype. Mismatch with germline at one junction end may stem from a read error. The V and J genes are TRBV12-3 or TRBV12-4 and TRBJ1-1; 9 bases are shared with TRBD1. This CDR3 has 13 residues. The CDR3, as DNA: TGTGCCAGCGGTTTGGGACAGGGCACTGAAGCTTTCTTT. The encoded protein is CASGLGQGTEAFF.

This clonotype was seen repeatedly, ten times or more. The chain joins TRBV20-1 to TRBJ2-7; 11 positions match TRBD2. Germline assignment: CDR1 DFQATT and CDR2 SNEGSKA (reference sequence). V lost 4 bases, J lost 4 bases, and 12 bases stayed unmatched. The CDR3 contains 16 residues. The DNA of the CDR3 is TGCAGTGCTACGGATAGCGGGAGGGTTTTCGAGTACGAGCAGTACTTC. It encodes CSATDSGRVFEYEQYF.

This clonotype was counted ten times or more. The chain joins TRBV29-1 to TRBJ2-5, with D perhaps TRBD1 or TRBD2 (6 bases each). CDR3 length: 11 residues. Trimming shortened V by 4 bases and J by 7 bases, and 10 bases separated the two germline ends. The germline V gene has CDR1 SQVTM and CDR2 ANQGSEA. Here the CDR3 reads CSVAKGGTQYF. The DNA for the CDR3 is TGCAGCGTTGCGAAGGGGGGGACCCAGTACTTC.

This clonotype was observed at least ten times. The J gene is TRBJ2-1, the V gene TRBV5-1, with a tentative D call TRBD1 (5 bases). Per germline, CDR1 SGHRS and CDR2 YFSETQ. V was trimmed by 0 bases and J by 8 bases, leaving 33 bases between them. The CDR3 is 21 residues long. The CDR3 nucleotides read TGCGCCAGCAGCTTGGGATCTCGGCGGTCAGGGCCATCTCGCTACCCCGATGAGCAGTTCTTC. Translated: CASSLGSRRSGPSRYPDEQFF.

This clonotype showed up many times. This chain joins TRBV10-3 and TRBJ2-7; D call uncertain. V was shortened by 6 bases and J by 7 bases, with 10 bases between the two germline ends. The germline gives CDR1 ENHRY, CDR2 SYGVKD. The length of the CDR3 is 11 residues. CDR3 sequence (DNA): TGTGCCATCAGCCTTTATGAGGAGCAGTACTTC. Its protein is CAISLYEEQYF.

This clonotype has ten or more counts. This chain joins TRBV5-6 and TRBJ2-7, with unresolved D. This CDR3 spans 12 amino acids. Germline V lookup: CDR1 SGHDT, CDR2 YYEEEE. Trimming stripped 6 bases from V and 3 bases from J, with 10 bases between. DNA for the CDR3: TGTGCCAGCAACACCATGGGCTACGAGCAGTACTTC. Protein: CASNTMGYEQYF.

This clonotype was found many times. CDR3 protein: CASRVAGYTGELFF. The CDR3 nucleotides read TGCGCCAGCAGGGTAGCCGGCTACACCGGGGAGCTGTTTTTT. This chain connects TRBV5-1 to TRBJ2-2; D remains unclear. The germline V and J ends were trimmed by 5 bases and 3 bases, with 11 bases remaining between them. The germline V gene encodes CDR1 SGHRS and CDR2 YFSETQ. CDR3 length: 14 amino acids.

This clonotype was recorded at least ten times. The CDR3 DNA sequence: TGCGCCAGCAGTGATCTAGCGGGAGGACCTTTGTACTTC. Protein: CASSDLAGGPLYF. This sequence joins TRBV10-1 and TRBJ2-7; TRBD2 matches at 11 bases. V was pared by 3 bases and J by 12 bases, with 7 bases of the junction left unmatched. Germline loops: CDR1 WNHNN, CDR2 SYGVQD (reference sequence). CDR3 length: 13 amino acids.

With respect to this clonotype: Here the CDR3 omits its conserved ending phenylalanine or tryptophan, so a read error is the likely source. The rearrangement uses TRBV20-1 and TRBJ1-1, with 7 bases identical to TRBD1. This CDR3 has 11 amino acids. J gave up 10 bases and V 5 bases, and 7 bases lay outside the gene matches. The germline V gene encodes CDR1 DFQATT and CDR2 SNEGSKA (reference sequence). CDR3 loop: CSASGQTGAFN. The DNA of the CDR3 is TGCAGTGCTTCGGGACAGACAGGAGCTTTCAAT.

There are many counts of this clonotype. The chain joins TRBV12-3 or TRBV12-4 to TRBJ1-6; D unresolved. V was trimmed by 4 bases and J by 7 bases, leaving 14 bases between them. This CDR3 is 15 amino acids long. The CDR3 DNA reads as TGTGCCAGCAGTTACGGACGGCGAGGGAATTCACCCCTCCACTTT. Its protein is CASSYGRRGNSPLHF.

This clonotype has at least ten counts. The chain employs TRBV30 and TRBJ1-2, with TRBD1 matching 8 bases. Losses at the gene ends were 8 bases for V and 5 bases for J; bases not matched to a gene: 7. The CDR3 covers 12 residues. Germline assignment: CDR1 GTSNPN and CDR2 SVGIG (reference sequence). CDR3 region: CAGQGAGYGYTF. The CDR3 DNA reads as TGTGCCGGGCAGGGGGCAGGGTATGGCTACACCTTC.

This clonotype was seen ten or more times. DNA for the CDR3: TGTGCCAGTATGGTCCAGACAGGGGGATACGAGCAGTACTTC. This gives the protein CASMVQTGGYEQYF. The chain couples TRBV6-1 to TRBJ2-7, with TRBD1 matching 9 bases. The V gene end was trimmed by 9 bases and the J gene end by 4 bases; junction bases not matched to a gene: 10. Germline assignment: CDR1 MNHNS and CDR2 SASEGT. This CDR3 spans 14 amino acids.

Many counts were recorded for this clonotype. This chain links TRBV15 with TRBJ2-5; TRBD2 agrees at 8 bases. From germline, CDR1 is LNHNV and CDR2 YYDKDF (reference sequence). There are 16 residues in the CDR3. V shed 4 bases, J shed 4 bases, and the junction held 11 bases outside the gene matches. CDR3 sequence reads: CATSTVPGTSSETQYF. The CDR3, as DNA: TGTGCCACCAGCACCGTACCCGGGACTAGTTCAGAGACCCAGTACTTC. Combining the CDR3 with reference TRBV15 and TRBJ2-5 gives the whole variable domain DAMVIQNPRYQVTQFGKPVTLSCSQTLNHNVMYWYQQKSSQAPKLLFHYYDKDFNNEADTPDNFQSRRPNTSFCFLDIRSPGLGDTAMYLCATSTVPGTSSETQYFGPGTRLLVL.

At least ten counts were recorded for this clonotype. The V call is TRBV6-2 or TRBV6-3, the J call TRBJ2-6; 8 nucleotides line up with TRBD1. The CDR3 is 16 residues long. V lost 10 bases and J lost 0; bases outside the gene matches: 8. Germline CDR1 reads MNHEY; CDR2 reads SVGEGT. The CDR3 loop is CAIGTGGFSGANVLTF. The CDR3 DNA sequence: TGTGCCATTGGGACAGGAGGTTTCTCTGGGGCCAACGTCCTGACTTTC.

CDR3 sequence: CASSPGKLGQFF. CDR3 bases: TGTGCCAGCAGTCCCGGGAAGCTAGGGCAGTTCTTC. This sequence joins TRBV12-3 or TRBV12-4 and TRBJ2-1; weak D call: TRBD2 (5 bases). The CDR3 totals 12 residues. V gave up 5 bases and J gave up 12 bases, with 14 bases separating them.

The CDR3 nucleotides read TGTGCCAGCAGTTCGGGTGGGGGGGTTTACGAGCAGTACTTC. It specifies CASSSGGGVYEQYF. The gene calls are TRBV12-3 or TRBV12-4 and TRBJ2-7; 7 bases map to TRBD2. V lost 4 bases and J lost 4; bases outside the gene matches: 7. CDR3 length: 14 amino acids.

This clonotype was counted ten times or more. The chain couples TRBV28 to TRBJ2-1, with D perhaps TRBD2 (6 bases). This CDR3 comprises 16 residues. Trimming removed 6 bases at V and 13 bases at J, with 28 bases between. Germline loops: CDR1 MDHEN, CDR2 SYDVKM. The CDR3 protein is CASSSPGRLPTGPQFF. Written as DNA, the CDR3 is TGTGCCAGCAGCTCCCCCGGGAGACTTCCTACCGGACCCCAGTTCTTC.